Each of the 29 T cell receptor beta chains below was sequenced from the same sample in a study of blood T cell repertoires in COVID-19. Here immunoSEQ multiplex PCR was the method, and the copy in TCRdb shows in-frame clones only, minus some. The sample carries about 160,000 clones, around 74% recorded once. The sample comprised peripheral blood. The receptors derive from a woman in her sixties with COVID-19, enrolled during active disease.

This clone showed up just a few times. This chain joins TRBV12-3 or TRBV12-4 and TRBJ2-1; TRBD2 matches 7 bases. V lost 6 bases to trimming and J lost 6 bases; unmatched junction nucleotides: 5. The CDR3 sequence is 13 residues long. This CDR3 is CASSELAVNEQFF. The CDR3, as DNA: TGTGCCAGCAGCGAGCTAGCGGTCAATGAGCAGTTCTTC.

This clone was recorded at least ten times. The chain has TRBV19 and TRBJ2-1, with 13 nucleotides matching TRBD2. Germline V gene data show CDR1 as LNHDA and CDR2 as SQIVND (reference sequence). This CDR3 contains 16 residues. V gave up 3 bases and J gave up 7 bases; unmatched junction bases: 6. The CDR3 here is CASSIRTSGSGNEQFF. The CDR3 DNA follows: TGTGCCAGTAGTATTAGGACTAGCGGGAGTGGGAATGAGCAGTTCTTC.

This chain uses TRBV6-1 with TRBJ1-5; D gene uncertain. CDR3 length equals 14 residues. Germline lookup yields CDR1 MNHNS and CDR2 SASEGT. Trimming stripped 2 bases from V and 1 base from J, with 6 bases between. The CDR3 loop reads CASSEFLSNQPQHF. The CDR3, as DNA: TGTGCCAGCAGTGAATTCTTGAGCAATCAGCCCCAGCATTTT.

J is TRBJ1-2 and V is TRBV3-1 (or the pseudogene TRBV3-2); D call uncertain. The CDR3 runs 14 residues. V lost 1 base and J 10 bases, leaving 16 bases between the germline ends. Germline V gene lookup returns CDR1 LGHDT and CDR2 YNNKEL (reference sequence). CDR3 residues: CASSQGLETVDYTF. The CDR3 bases are TGTGCCAGCAGCCAAGGGCTTGAGACTGTCGACTACACCTTC.

The chain combines TRBV29-1 with TRBJ2-3; the D gene is possibly TRBD2 (5 bases). V was shortened by 2 bases and J by 3 bases, with 6 bases between the two germline ends. The CDR3 runs 12 residues. Germline values: CDR1 SQVTM, CDR2 ANQGSEA. The CDR3 region is CSVERGTDTQYF. The CDR3 DNA sequence: TGCAGCGTTGAACGGGGTACAGATACGCAGTATTTT.

This chain joins TRBV5-1 and TRBJ1-3; D is ambiguous. V lost 4 bases and J lost 1, with 9 bases in between. The CDR3 is 14 residues long. Germline values: CDR1 SGHRS, CDR2 YFSETQ. CDR3 in amino acids: CASSLGLSGNTIYF. CDR3 DNA sequence: TGCGCCAGCAGCCTGGGTCTTTCTGGAAACACCATATATTTT.

The J gene is TRBJ2-1, the V gene TRBV7-3, with TRBD2 identical over 10 bases. Per germline, CDR1 SGHTA and CDR2 FQGTGA. V lost 3 bases to trimming and J lost 4 bases; unmatched junction nucleotides: 6. The CDR3 spans 16 residues. In DNA, the CDR3 is TGTGCCAGCAGCTTGTCCGGGACTAGCGTATACAATGAGCAGTTCTTC. This encodes CASSLSGTSVYNEQFF.

V usage is TRBV3-1 (or the pseudogene TRBV3-2) and J usage is TRBJ1-6; 8 nucleotides line up with TRBD1. The CDR3 has 16 amino acids. Germline V gene lookup returns CDR1 LGHDT and CDR2 YNNKEL (reference sequence). The junction had 8 bases not matched to a gene; V was cut back by 3 bases and J by 7 bases. This CDR3 reads CASSQAGQGGNSPLHF. CDR3 nucleotides: TGTGCCAGCAGCCAGGCTGGACAGGGAGGCAATTCACCCCTCCACTTT.

V usage is TRBV10-3 and J usage is TRBJ1-5, with D maybe TRBD1 (5 bases). The CDR3 extends over 13 amino acids. Germline-derived CDR1 and CDR2 are ENHRY and SYGVKD. Trimming stripped 8 bases from V and 3 bases from J, with 11 bases between. Written as DNA, the CDR3 is TGTGCCATCTCCAGGACATACAATCAGCCCCAGCATTTT. This sequence encodes CAISRTYNQPQHF.

This clone occurred once. The chain links TRBV6-1 to TRBJ2-5, with 14 bases identical to TRBD2. This CDR3 contains 14 residues. Germline V lookup: CDR1 MNHNS, CDR2 SASEGT. The V segment lost 2 bases and the J segment 9 bases; nucleotides outside the gene matches: 2. CDR3 sequence reads: CASSEMGLAGAQYF. The CDR3 nucleotides read TGTGCCAGCAGTGAAATGGGACTAGCGGGGGCCCAGTACTTC.

This clone was observed at least ten times. The rearrangement joins TRBV29-1 to TRBJ1-2; TRBD1 matches 7 bases. The CDR3 totals 13 residues. Germline CDR1 SQVTM, CDR2 ANQGSEA. The V and J ends lost 5 bases and 0 bases, in that order; junction bases with no gene match: 3. The CDR3 region has the DNA TGCAGCGTTTGGGACAGATCTAACTATGGCTACACCTTC. It yields the protein CSVWDRSNYGYTF.

This clone was counted between two and nine times. The chain joins TRBV3-1 (or the pseudogene TRBV3-2) to TRBJ1-2; D remains ambiguous. This CDR3 is built from 15 residues. V dropped 4 bases and J dropped 2 bases, with 14 bases sitting between them. Germline values: CDR1 LGHDT, CDR2 YNNKEL (reference sequence). The CDR3 spells CASSPRRADNYGYTF. The DNA of the CDR3 is TGTGCCAGCAGCCCCCGGCGGGCTGACAACTATGGCTACACCTTC.

The chain combines TRBV28 with TRBJ1-5; D is unresolved. Germline V gives CDR1 MDHEN, CDR2 SYDVKM. The CDR3 is 14 residues long. Trimming pared 8 bases from V and 0 bases from J, leaving 11 bases between. The chain's CDR3 is CASQKPDSNQPQHF. CDR3 coding DNA: TGTGCCAGCCAGAAACCCGATAGCAATCAGCCCCAGCATTTT.

The J gene is TRBJ1-2, the V gene TRBV7-9; no clear D gene. CDR1 SEHNR and CDR2 FQNEAQ come from the germline V gene (reference sequence). CDR3 size: 12 residues. V lost 5 bases and J 8 bases, leaving 12 bases between the germline ends. CDR3 loop: CASSLDGGGYTF. CDR3 DNA: TGTGCCAGCAGCCTCGACGGAGGAGGCTACACCTTC. Full variable domain (remainder filled in from reference TRBV7-9 and TRBJ1-2): DTGVSQNPRHKITKRGQNVTFRCDPISEHNRLYWYRQTLGQGPEFLTYFQNEAQLEKSRLLSDRFSAERPKGSFSTLEIQRTEQGDSAMYLCASSLDGGGYTFGSGTRLTVV.

V is TRBV5-6 and J is TRBJ2-7; 7 nucleotides align to TRBD1. Germline values: CDR1 SGHDT, CDR2 YYEEEE. The CDR3 totals 15 residues. J was trimmed by 0 bases and V by 4 bases; bases with no gene match: 7. The CDR3, as DNA: TGTGCCAGCAGCCCCGGGACAGAGAGCTCCTACGAGCAGTACTTC. This encodes CASSPGTESSYEQYF.

V and J are TRBV6-5 and TRBJ2-7; TRBD2 aligns across 10 bases. Per germline, CDR1 MNHEY and CDR2 SVGAGI. The CDR3 is 15 residues long. With 6 bases clipped from V and 1 base from J, the junction kept 6 bases outside the gene matches. The CDR3 nucleotides read TGTGCCAGCAGAACCACTAGCGGGAATTCCTACGAGCAGTACTTC. This encodes CASRTTSGNSYEQYF.

This clone was counted between two and nine times. The chain links TRBV7-9 to TRBJ2-3, with 12 bases lining up with TRBD2. The length of the CDR3 is 16 residues. V lost 2 bases, J lost 4 bases, and 4 bases stayed unmatched. Germline CDR1 is SEHNR and CDR2 is FQNEAQ (reference sequence). CDR3 in DNA: TGTGCCAGCAGCTTACTAGCGGGGGGGCCCGCAGATACGCAGTATTTT. Amino acid sequence: CASSLLAGGPADTQYF.

V usage is TRBV7-2 and J usage is TRBJ1-2; D gene uncertain. This CDR3 spans 16 amino acids. CDR1 is SGHTA and CDR2 is FQGNSA in the germline V gene. Trimming left V 4 bases short and J 0 bases short, with 15 bases between. In nucleotides, the CDR3 is TGTGCCAGCAGCTACGCGGGGAGGAGGGCTAACTATGGCTACACCTTC. This codes for CASSYAGRRANYGYTF.

The chain employs TRBV19 and TRBJ1-1; D is ambiguous. The CDR3 consists of 16 residues. Between the trimmed V and J ends, which lost 4 bases and 6 bases, there was a span of 21 bases. Germline lookup yields CDR1 LNHDA and CDR2 SQIVND (reference sequence). The CDR3 sequence: CASSNVIGQGSAEAFF. The CDR3 DNA reads as TGTGCCAGTAGTAATGTGATAGGGCAAGGTAGCGCTGAAGCTTTCTTT.

V gene TRBV29-1 combines with J gene TRBJ2-2, with TRBD2 as a possible D gene (7 bases). V lost 4 bases and J lost 5, with 11 bases in between. The CDR3 covers 13 residues. Per the germline V gene, CDR1 is SQVTM and CDR2 is ANQGSEA. As DNA, the CDR3 is TGCAGCGTTGTACAGGGAGGGACCGGGGAGCTGTTTTTT. Protein sequence: CSVVQGGTGELFF.

This sequence joins TRBV28 and TRBJ1-3; D unresolved. Per the germline V gene, CDR1 is MDHEN and CDR2 is SYDVKM. V was trimmed by 6 bases and J by 8 bases, leaving 11 bases between them. The CDR3 covers 12 residues. CDR3: CASSPGFYTIYF. As DNA, the CDR3 is TGTGCCAGCAGCCCGGGATTTTACACCATATATTTT.

V and J are TRBV15 and TRBJ1-3, with D possibly TRBD1 on 6 matching bases. The CDR3 runs 14 residues. Germline CDR1 reads LNHNV; CDR2 reads YYDKDF (reference sequence). The ends were cut back, 1 base at V and 8 bases at J, with 12 bases in the middle. This CDR3 reads CATSRARGRDTIYF. The CDR3 DNA is TGTGCCACCAGCAGAGCCAGGGGCAGGGACACCATATATTTT.

This chain connects TRBV12-5 to TRBJ2-7, with 11 nucleotides matching TRBD1. Germline loops: CDR1 LGHNT, CDR2 FRNRAP. V lost 6 bases, J lost 4 bases, and 8 bases stayed unmatched. CDR3 length equals 15 residues. This CDR3 reads CASGRPGTGGYEQYF. CDR3 in DNA: TGTGCTAGTGGCCGCCCTGGGACAGGGGGTTACGAGCAGTACTTC.

The chain couples TRBV4-2 to TRBJ2-3; D gene ambiguous. The ends were cut back, 1 base at V and 4 bases at J, with 9 bases in the middle. The germline V gene encodes CDR1 LGHNA and CDR2 YNFKEQ. This CDR3 region has 14 residues. The CDR3 loop is CASSQVADSDTQYF. Written as DNA, the CDR3 is TGTGCCAGCAGCCAAGTCGCAGACTCAGATACGCAGTATTTT.

This clone was observed many times. V usage is TRBV7-3 and J usage is TRBJ1-1, with D hard to call. The germline gives CDR1 SGHTA, CDR2 FQGTGA. V gave up 1 base and J gave up 1 base, with 4 bases separating them. The length of the CDR3 is 13 residues. CDR3 in DNA: TGTGCCAGCAGCTTAAACAGGAACACTGAAGCTTTCTTT. Residues: CASSLNRNTEAFF.

This chain joins TRBV19 and TRBJ1-1, with D possibly matching TRBD1 (5 bases). Germline CDR1 reads LNHDA; CDR2 reads SQIVND (reference sequence). The CDR3 is 15 residues long. The ends were cut back, 3 bases at V and 5 bases at J, with 16 bases in the middle. Here the CDR3 DNA reads TGTGCCAGTAGTATGGCGAATCCAGGGAGGACTGAAGCTTTCTTT. This encodes CASSMANPGRTEAFF. The full variable domain, with the rest looked up from reference TRBV19 and TRBJ1-1, is DGGITQSPKYLFRKEGQNVTLSCEQNLNHDAMYWYRQDPGQGLRLIYYSQIVNDFQKGDIAEGYSVSREKKESFPLTVTSAQKNPTAFYLCASSMANPGRTEAFFGQGTRLTVV.

In regard to this clone: One junction end does not reproduce the germline sequence, and a read error may be involved. V and J are TRBV7-7 and TRBJ2-1; 8 bases are a match to TRBD1. The germline CDR1 and CDR2 sequences are SSHAT and FNYEAQ (reference sequence). This CDR3 has 15 amino acids. As DNA, the CDR3 is TGTGCTAGCAGCTACGGACAGGGCGGCCGCAATGAGCAGTTCTTC. Its protein product is CASSYGQGGRNEQFF.

This chain connects TRBV5-1 to TRBJ2-3, with TRBD2 matching over 11 bases. This CDR3 comprises 16 residues. The V gene's germline CDR1 is SGHRS and CDR2 YFSETQ. The ends lost 0 bases at V and 5 bases at J; junction bases unmatched: 5. The CDR3 nucleotides read TGCGCCAGCAGCTTGGAACTAGCGGGAGAGGTAGATACGCAGTATTTT. Translating gives CASSLELAGEVDTQYF.

The chain employs TRBV4-3 and TRBJ2-2, with 7 bases fitting TRBD2. The V segment lost 0 bases and the J segment 6 bases; nucleotides outside the gene matches: 7. Germline CDR1 and CDR2: LGHNA and YSLEER. CDR3 length equals 16 residues. CDR3 DNA: TGCGCCAGCAGCCAAGATCTGGGGGAGGGAGCCGGGGAGCTGTTTTTT. Translation gives CASSQDLGEGAGELFF.